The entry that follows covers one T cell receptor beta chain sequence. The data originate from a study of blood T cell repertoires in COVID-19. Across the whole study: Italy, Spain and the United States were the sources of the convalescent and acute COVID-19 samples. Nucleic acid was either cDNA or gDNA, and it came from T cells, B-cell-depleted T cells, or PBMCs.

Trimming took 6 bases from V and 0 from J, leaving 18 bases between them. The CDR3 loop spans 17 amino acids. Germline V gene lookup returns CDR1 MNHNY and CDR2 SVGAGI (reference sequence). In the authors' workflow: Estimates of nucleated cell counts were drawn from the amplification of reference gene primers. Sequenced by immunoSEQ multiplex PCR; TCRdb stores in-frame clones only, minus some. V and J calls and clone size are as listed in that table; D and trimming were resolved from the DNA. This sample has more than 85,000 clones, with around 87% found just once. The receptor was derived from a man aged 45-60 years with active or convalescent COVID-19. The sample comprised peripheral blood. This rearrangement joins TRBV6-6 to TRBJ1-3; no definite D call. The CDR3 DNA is TGTGCCAGCAGACGACCTGGCGGCACTACCTCTGGAAACACCATATATTTT. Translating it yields CASRRPGGTTSGNTIYF.